A single sample gave rise to the 29 T cell receptor beta chains below, sequenced in a study of blood T cell repertoires in COVID-19. Here immunoSEQ multiplex PCR was the method, and the copy in TCRdb shows in-frame clones only, minus some. This sample has about 170,000 clones, with around 84% found just once. Sequenced material: peripheral blood. The origin of the receptors is an elderly woman with COVID-19, enrolled during active disease.

The CDR3 loop is CASSEGPQETQYF. The CDR3 coding sequence is TGCGCCAGCAGCGAGGGTCCTCAAGAGACCCAGTACTTC. This sequence joins TRBV5-1 and TRBJ2-5, with D possibly TRBD2 on 5 matching bases. Trimming left V 4 bases short and J 2 bases short, with 9 bases between. The CDR3 covers 13 residues. Germline V lookup: CDR1 SGHRS, CDR2 YFSETQ.

The chain uses TRBV5-1 and TRBJ2-3; TRBD1 matches 8 bases. The junction had 3 bases not matched to a gene; V was cut back by 3 bases and J by 6 bases. Germline values: CDR1 SGHRS, CDR2 YFSETQ. The CDR3 totals 13 residues. The DNA for the CDR3 is TGCGCCAGCAGCTCGGACAGGGATGATACGCAGTATTTT. It encodes CASSSDRDDTQYF.

The genes are TRBV9 and TRBJ2-1; 8 nucleotides line up with TRBD2. The CDR3 consists of 14 residues. V shed 0 bases, J shed 11 bases, and the junction held 7 bases outside the gene matches. The germline V gene has CDR1 SGDLS and CDR2 YYNGEE. In DNA, the CDR3 is TGTGCCAGCAGCGTAGTTAGCGGGATGGGTAAGCAGTTCTTC. The encoded protein is CASSVVSGMGKQFF.

The V call is TRBV9, the J call TRBJ2-7; D is undetermined. Trimming took 3 bases from V and 2 from J, leaving 9 bases between them. From germline, CDR1 is SGDLS and CDR2 YYNGEE. The CDR3 runs to 13 residues. CDR3 region: CASSAGPTYEQYF. As DNA, the CDR3 is TGTGCCAGCAGCGCAGGTCCGACCTACGAGCAGTACTTC. The whole variable domain, filled in from reference TRBV9 and TRBJ2-7, reads DSGVTQTPKHLITATGQRVTLRCSPRSGDLSVYWYQQSLDQGLQFLIQYYNGEERAKGNILERFSAQQFPDLHSELNLSSLELGDSALYFCASSAGPTYEQYFGPGTRLTVT.

The chain employs TRBV27 and TRBJ2-3; 7 nucleotides agree with TRBD2. Germline trimming cut 8 bases from V and 2 bases from J; bases unmatched to any gene: 13. CDR1 and CDR2 (germline): MNHEY, SMNVEV (reference sequence). The CDR3 is 16 amino acids. The CDR3 DNA sequence: TGTGCCAGCCGCTTAGACCCTAGCGGATTCACAGATACGCAGTATTTT. This translates into CASRLDPSGFTDTQYF.

The chain has TRBV19 and TRBJ1-3; 7 bases line up with TRBD1. The CDR3 runs 14 residues. Trimming cost V 6 bases and J 4 bases; bases outside gene matches: 6. Germline CDR1 is LNHDA and CDR2 is SQIVND (reference sequence). The chain's CDR3 is CASRDRIAGNTIYF. In DNA, the CDR3 is TGTGCCAGTAGGGACAGGATTGCCGGAAACACCATATATTTT.

V usage is TRBV3-1 (or the pseudogene TRBV3-2) and J usage is TRBJ1-2; 8 positions agree with TRBD1. There are 15 residues in the CDR3. V was pared by 0 bases and J by 7 bases, with 7 bases of the junction left unmatched. Germline values: CDR1 LGHDT, CDR2 YNNKEL (reference sequence). The CDR3: CASSQERRTGTGYTF. The CDR3, as DNA: TGTGCCAGCAGCCAAGAGAGGAGGACAGGGACTGGCTACACCTTC.

This chain links TRBV4-2 with TRBJ2-1; maybe TRBD1 (5 bases). Germline lookup yields CDR1 LGHNA and CDR2 YNFKEQ. CDR3 length: 15 residues. Deletions cut 0 bases from V and 8 bases from J, with 14 bases between. The CDR3 region has the DNA TGTGCCAGCAGCCAAGATGTCTCCCAGGGCCATGAGCAGTTCTTC. Translation: CASSQDVSQGHEQFF.

This chain uses TRBV5-1 with TRBJ2-5; 11 bases agree with TRBD2. The V segment lost 4 bases and the J segment 5 bases; nucleotides outside the gene matches: 13. CDR1 is SGHRS, CDR2 YFSETQ, per germline. This CDR3 spans 17 amino acids. The CDR3 protein is CASSLAGTSGSGETQYF. CDR3 sequence (DNA): TGCGCCAGCAGCCTAGCTGGGACTAGCGGATCCGGGGAGACCCAGTACTTC.

Only one count was recorded for this clone. This chain connects TRBV7-2 to TRBJ2-5; 7 nucleotides match TRBD2. The CDR3 runs to 16 residues. V was pared by 5 bases and J by 8 bases, with 17 bases of the junction left unmatched. Germline V lookup: CDR1 SGHTA, CDR2 FQGNSA. Here the CDR3 reads CASSPSGAGVVGTQYF. The CDR3 bases are TGTGCCAGCAGCCCCTCGGGTGCGGGGGTGGTAGGCACCCAGTACTTC.

The chain is built from TRBV5-1 and TRBJ2-7; 9 nucleotides align to TRBD1. The CDR3 covers 15 residues. V was pared by 5 bases and J by 2 bases, with 8 bases of the junction left unmatched. The V gene's germline CDR1 is SGHRS and CDR2 YFSETQ. The CDR3 loop is CASRELQGAPYEQYF. CDR3 in DNA: TGCGCCAGCAGGGAATTACAGGGGGCACCCTACGAGCAGTACTTC.

This clone was counted only a few times. The V and J genes are TRBV28 and TRBJ1-2; TRBD1 aligns across 7 bases. The V segment lost 11 bases and the J segment 8 bases; nucleotides outside the gene matches: 14. The CDR3 spans 13 residues. Germline V gives CDR1 MDHEN, CDR2 SYDVKM. The CDR3 nucleotides are TGTGCCGGTACCACAGGGGCGCTCAGGGGCTACACCTTC. Protein sequence: CAGTTGALRGYTF.

J is TRBJ1-2 and V is TRBV19; no firm D call. Looked up from germline, CDR1 is LNHDA and CDR2 is SQIVND (reference sequence). The V and J ends lost 7 bases and 4 bases respectively, with 19 bases between them. The CDR3 is made up of 15 amino acids. In DNA form, the CDR3 reads TGTGCCAGTAAACCCGGGAGTACAGCAAGCTATGGCTACACCTTC. This gives the protein CASKPGSTASYGYTF.

The V gene is TRBV2, the J gene TRBJ2-5; tentative D call: TRBD2 (6 bases). This CDR3 is 14 amino acids long. Trimming shortened V by 8 bases and J by 1 base, and 14 bases separated the two germline ends. Germline loops: CDR1 SNHLY, CDR2 FYNNEI. The CDR3 here is CASGLGTSQETQYF. As DNA, the CDR3 is TGTGCCAGCGGGCTGGGGACTTCCCAAGAGACCCAGTACTTC.

The chain joins TRBV5-6 to TRBJ2-7; TRBD2 matches 7 bases. V dropped 1 base and J dropped 7; count of bases not matched to a gene: 11. CDR1 and CDR2 from the germline V gene are SGHDT and YYEEEE. This CDR3 has 15 residues. CDR3 in amino acids: CASSLSYGRPGEQYF. As DNA, the CDR3 is TGTGCCAGCAGCTTGTCGTACGGGAGGCCTGGGGAGCAGTACTTC.

This chain links TRBV6-5 with TRBJ2-7, with a possible D match to TRBD1 (5 bases). V dropped 6 bases and J dropped 3 bases, with 12 bases sitting between them. Looked up from germline, CDR1 is MNHEY and CDR2 is SVGAGI. This CDR3 has 13 amino acids. The CDR3 sequence: CASRDSPFYEQYF. Written as DNA, the CDR3 is TGTGCCAGCAGAGACAGCCCTTTCTACGAGCAGTACTTC.

The gene calls are TRBV6-1 and TRBJ2-3; the D gene is possibly TRBD1 (6 bases). V lost 3 bases and J lost 3, with 13 bases in between. CDR1 and CDR2 from the germline V gene are MNHNS and SASEGT. The CDR3 sequence is 15 residues long. The CDR3 DNA reads TGTGCCAGCAGTGACCTGACAGGAGTAACAGATACGCAGTATTTT. Amino acids: CASSDLTGVTDTQYF.

The J gene is TRBJ1-1, the V gene TRBV27; no reliable D call. The ends were cut back, 0 bases at V and 4 bases at J, with 6 bases in the middle. The CDR3 is 13 residues long. Germline CDR1 reads MNHEY; CDR2 reads SMNVEV (reference sequence). CDR3 residues: CASSLSAFTEAFF. In nucleotides, the CDR3 is TGTGCCAGCAGTTTATCAGCCTTCACTGAAGCTTTCTTT.

The V and J genes are TRBV29-1 and TRBJ2-1, with a tentative D call TRBD1 (5 bases). Trimming stripped 5 bases from V and 5 bases from J, with 10 bases between. The V gene's germline CDR1 is SQVTM and CDR2 ANQGSEA. The length of the CDR3 is 12 residues. The CDR3 DNA is TGCAGCGTTCCCGGACACGACAATGAGCAGTTCTTC. Translated: CSVPGHDNEQFF.

The rearrangement links TRBV19 to TRBJ2-7; 7 bases map to TRBD2. This CDR3 is built from 16 residues. Germline values: CDR1 LNHDA, CDR2 SQIVND (reference sequence). The V segment lost 5 bases and the J segment 4 bases; nucleotides outside the gene matches: 14. The CDR3 region is CASSGEPGLKSYEQYF. CDR3 bases: TGTGCCAGTAGTGGGGAACCGGGACTAAAAAGTTACGAGCAGTACTTC.

V is TRBV4-2 and J is TRBJ1-5; the match to TRBD1 covers 7 bases. With V trimmed by 1 base and J by 4 bases, 4 bases remained unmatched. The CDR3 covers 15 residues. The germline CDR1 and CDR2 sequences are LGHNA and YNFKEQ. CDR3: CASSQGGQINQPQHF. CDR3 sequence (DNA): TGTGCCAGCAGCCAAGGGGGACAGATAAATCAGCCCCAGCATTTT.

The J gene is TRBJ2-7, the V gene TRBV6-5, with TRBD2 matching over 10 bases. J lost 1 base, V lost 7 bases, and 1 base had no gene match. The CDR3 covers 13 residues. Germline CDR1 is MNHEY and CDR2 is SVGAGI. CDR3 coding DNA: TGTGCCAGCACTAGCGGGAGTTCCTACGAGCAGTACTTC. Translation: CASTSGSSYEQYF.

The chain joins TRBV10-3 to TRBJ1-5; tentatively, D is TRBD1 (5 bases). Germline values: CDR1 ENHRY, CDR2 SYGVKD. The CDR3 is made up of 13 amino acids. Trimming shortened V by 6 bases and J by 2 bases, and 8 bases separated the two germline ends. The DNA for the CDR3 is TGTGCCATCAGCAGGGAGGGCAATCAGCCCCAGCATTTT. Translating gives CAISREGNQPQHF.

Only a few counts were recorded for this clone. The rearrangement joins TRBV6-5 to TRBJ2-1, with 7 bases that match TRBD2. After removal of 6 bases from V and 0 bases from J, the junction contained 5 bases not matched to a gene. The germline V gene encodes CDR1 MNHEY and CDR2 SVGAGI. CDR3 length: 15 residues. CDR3 coding DNA: TGTGCCAGCAGCCTAGCGGACCGCTCCTACAATGAGCAGTTCTTC. It specifies CASSLADRSYNEQFF.

This sequence joins TRBV20-1 and TRBJ2-3; D is unclear. The CDR3 is 10 residues long. The germline V gene encodes CDR1 DFQATT and CDR2 SNEGSKA (reference sequence). The V end lost 6 bases, the J end lost 5 bases, and 6 bases lay between the germline ends. The chain's CDR3 is CSARRDTQYF. CDR3 sequence (DNA): TGCAGTGCAAGGAGAGATACGCAGTATTTT.

This chain joins TRBV7-9 and TRBJ2-2, with D possibly TRBD2 on 6 matching bases. Trimming left V 6 bases short and J 1 base short, with 9 bases between. Germline values: CDR1 SEHNR, CDR2 FQNEAQ (reference sequence). There are 14 residues in the CDR3. CDR3 region: CASRNSGNTGELFF. CDR3 coding DNA: TGTGCCAGCAGAAATAGCGGGAACACCGGGGAGCTGTTTTTT.

The rearrangement joins TRBV11-2 to TRBJ1-1; D gene ambiguous. The V gene lost 4 bases and the J gene lost 0 bases, with 6 bases spanning the gap. The V gene's germline CDR1 is SGHAT and CDR2 FQNNGV. This CDR3 region has 13 residues. Written as DNA, the CDR3 is TGTGCCAGCAGCTCCGGGGTGAACACTGAAGCTTTCTTT. It encodes CASSSGVNTEAFF.

This chain joins TRBV7-6 and TRBJ2-1, with 9 bases aligning to TRBD2. CDR1 is SGHVS and CDR2 is FNYEAQ in the germline V gene. Unmatched junction bases numbered 4, after V lost 4 bases and J lost 0 bases. The CDR3 loop spans 16 amino acids. The CDR3 spells CASSSTSGFSYNEQFF. The DNA for the CDR3 is TGTGCCAGCAGCTCTACTAGCGGGTTCTCCTACAATGAGCAGTTCTTC.

The chain uses TRBV18 and TRBJ1-4; 7 bases align to TRBD1. Germline lookup yields CDR1 KGHSH and CDR2 LQKENI. This CDR3 is built from 13 residues. J gave up 5 bases and V 8 bases, and 5 bases lay outside the gene matches. The CDR3 loop is CASTRDRNEKLFF. In DNA form, the CDR3 reads TGTGCCAGCACCCGGGACAGAAATGAAAAACTGTTTTTT.